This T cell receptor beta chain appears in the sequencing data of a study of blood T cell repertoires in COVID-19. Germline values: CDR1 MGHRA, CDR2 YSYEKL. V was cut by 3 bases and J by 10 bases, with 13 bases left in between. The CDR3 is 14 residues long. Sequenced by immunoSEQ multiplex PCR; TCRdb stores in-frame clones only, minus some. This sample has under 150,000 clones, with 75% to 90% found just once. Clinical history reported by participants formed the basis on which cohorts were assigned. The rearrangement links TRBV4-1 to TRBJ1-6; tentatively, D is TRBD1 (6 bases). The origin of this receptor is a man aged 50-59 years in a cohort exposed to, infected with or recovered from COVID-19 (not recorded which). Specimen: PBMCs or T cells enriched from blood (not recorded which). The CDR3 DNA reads TGCGCCAGCAGCCATGAACAGGGCGGCTCACCCCTCCACTTT. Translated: CASSHEQGGSPLHF.